Many counts were recorded for the clone carrying this T cell receptor (beta chain). This entry belongs to a study of response to subunit inactivated influenza vaccine. TCRdb analysed the RT-PCR reads with MiXCR anew, one entry per CDR3 protein. The sample comprises fewer than 800,000 distinct CDR3 sequences, about 15% of which are singletons, and 11% rests with the top ten. Sequenced material: PBMCs from blood, taken 11 to 12 days after vaccination. The TCR comes from a man in his fifties or sixties who received an inactivated influenza vaccine.

The CDR3 DNA reads TGCAGCGTTGAAGAGGTACGCGGAGCTTTCTTT. This translates into CSVEEVRGAFF. The chain recombines TRBV29-1 with TRBJ1-1; the D is unclear. Trimming removed 0 bases from V and 10 bases from J, with 9 bases in between. This CDR3 has 11 residues. Germline V gene data show CDR1 as SQVTM and CDR2 as ANQGSEA.